The subject of this entry is one T cell receptor (beta chain). This specimen belongs to a study of blood T cell repertoires in COVID-19. Study details: Acute-phase and convalescent COVID-19 samples originated in the United States, Italy and Spain.

Produced via immunoSEQ multiplex PCR; TCRdb's table is partial and in-frame only. The sample has more than 150,000 clones; over 70% are singletons. CDR3 length equals 12 residues. Trimming shortened V by 8 bases and J by 7 bases, and 14 bases separated the two germline ends. Germline CDR1 is MDHEN and CDR2 is SYDVKM. The source is a man aged 60 to 75 with active or convalescent COVID-19. Sequences were obtained from peripheral blood. The chain carries TRBV28 and TRBJ2-5, with TRBD1 as a possible D gene (5 bases). The DNA for the CDR3 is TGTGCCAGCCGTGGGGCAATTGGGACCCAGTACTTC. As protein: CASRGAIGTQYF. Complete variable domain (other parts from reference TRBV28 and TRBJ2-5): DVKVTQSSRYLVKRTGEKVFLECVQDMDHENMFWYRQDPGLGLRLIYFSYDVKMKEKGDIPEGYSVSREKKERFSLILESASTNQTSMYLCASRGAIGTQYFGPGTRLLVL.